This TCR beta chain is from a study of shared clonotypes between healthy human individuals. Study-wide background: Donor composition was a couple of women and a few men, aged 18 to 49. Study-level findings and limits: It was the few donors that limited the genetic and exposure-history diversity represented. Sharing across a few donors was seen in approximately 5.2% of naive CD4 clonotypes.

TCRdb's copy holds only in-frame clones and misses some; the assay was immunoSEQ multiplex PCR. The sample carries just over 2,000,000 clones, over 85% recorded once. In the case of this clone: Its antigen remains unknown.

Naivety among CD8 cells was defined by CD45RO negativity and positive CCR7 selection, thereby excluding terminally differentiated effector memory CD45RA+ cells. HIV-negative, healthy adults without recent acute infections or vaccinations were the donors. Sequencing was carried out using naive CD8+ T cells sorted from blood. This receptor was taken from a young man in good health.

CDR3 bases: TGCGCCAGCAGCCAGGGGACAGGGTACAATCAGCCCCAGCATTTT. It is translated as CASSQGTGYNQPQHF. The chain combines TRBV4-1 with TRBJ1-5, with 9 nucleotides matching TRBD1. Germline CDR1 MGHRA, CDR2 YSYEKL. This CDR3 comprises 15 residues. Trimming took 3 bases from V and 3 from J; bases not matched to a gene: 3.